This T cell receptor beta chain was documented in a study of cytomegalovirus exposure and HLA in healthy donors. Study-wide results and caveats: Reported results showed that the classifier diagnosed cytomegalovirus status with high specificity and sensitivity. There were three CMV-associated chains whose specificity for CMV antigens was confirmed in vitro.

Remarks on this clone: No antigen is known for it.

Germline V gene sequence: CDR1 MNHEY, CDR2 SVGAGI. V was cut by 6 bases and J by 6 bases, with 13 bases left in between. The CDR3 has 13 residues. Clones were sequenced by immunoSEQ multiplex PCR, and TCRdb holds only the in-frame ones, with some missing. The sample contains tens of thousands of clones, around 90% of which appear only once. The chain employs TRBV6-5 and TRBJ2-3, with TRBD2 as a possible D gene (6 bases). The sample taken for sequencing was PBMCs. The clonotype comes from a man aged 25-45 years in good health and CMV-seronegative. In DNA, the CDR3 is TGTGCCAGCAGCATGACTAGGTCCGATACGCAGTATTTT. The encoded protein is CASSMTRSDTQYF.